What follows are 10 T cell receptor beta chains derived from one specimen sequenced in a study of vaccination and CD4 T cells after COVID-19 (dated by TCRdb to between 2020 and 2023). These receptors lack a known antigen. Libraries were made using PCR. TCRdb names Illumina iSeq 100 as the instrument used. At the Johns Hopkins FTIC core, DNA from the cultured CD4+ T cells underwent TCR sequencing with the Oncomine TCR Beta short-read assay. TCRdb reran the public reads through fastp at Q25 and MiXCR, keeping productive beta chains. Each record represents a unique CDR3 protein, reported with the most common genes and DNA among its rows. The sample table records fewer than 15,000 distinct CDR3 sequences; 45% to 65% of these occur just once. Clones ranked in the top ten supply approximately 12% of the sample. The treatment or condition label, read with the paper, signifies: approximately 9-day PBMC culture with coronavirus spike peptide pools or control peptides (ViraFEST assay).

Sequenced: CD4+ T cells from blood, cultured in vitro. The origin of the receptors is a human donor who had recovered from COVID-19.

This clonotype appeared a single time. The chain is built from TRBV7-2 and TRBJ2-2; TRBD1 agrees at 10 bases. The J segment lost 6 bases and the V segment lost 2 bases, leaving 6 bases of the junction unmatched. CDR1 SGHTA and CDR2 FQGNSA come from the germline V gene. The CDR3 spans 16 residues. The CDR3 is CASSLLGTGVPGELFF. The CDR3 DNA sequence: TGTGCCAGCAGCTTACTTGGGACAGGGGTCCCCGGGGAGCTGTTTTTT.

The V call is TRBV7-9, the J call TRBJ2-5; 8 nucleotides align to TRBD2. Germline CDR1 reads SEHNR; CDR2 reads FQNEAQ (reference sequence). V was pared by 2 bases and J by 5 bases, with 10 bases of the junction left unmatched. The CDR3 sequence is 16 residues long. The CDR3 is CASSLFLGPGGETQYF. The CDR3 DNA reads TGTGCCAGCAGCTTATTTTTGGGACCGGGGGGGGAGACCCAGTACTTC. The full variable domain, completed using reference TRBV7-9 and TRBJ2-5, is DTGVSQNPRHKITKRGQNVTFRCDPISEHNRLYWYRQTLGQGPEFLTYFQNEAQLEKSRLLSDRFSAERPKGSFSTLEIQRTEQGDSAMYLCASSLFLGPGGETQYFGPGTRLLVL.

This chain joins TRBV6-5 and TRBJ2-3; unclear D gene. This CDR3 has 15 residues. Trimming stripped 2 bases from V and 0 bases from J, with 9 bases between. Germline V gene sequence: CDR1 MNHEY, CDR2 SVGAGI. The CDR3 loop is CASSYRATSTDTQYF. CDR3 nucleotides: TGTGCCAGCAGTTACCGGGCTACTAGCACAGATACGCAGTATTTT.

The rearrangement joins TRBV7-9 to TRBJ2-5, with TRBD2 matching over 9 bases. The CDR3 extends over 15 amino acids. V shed 5 bases and J 5 bases; nucleotides not matched to a gene: 9. CDR1 is SEHNR and CDR2 is FQNEAQ in the germline V gene (reference sequence). The CDR3 DNA reads as TGTGCCAGCAGCCGCGTGCTAGCGGGATGGGAGACCCAGTACTTC. Translating gives CASSRVLAGWETQYF.

There are a few counts of this clonotype. The chain combines TRBV20-1 with TRBJ2-1; D may correspond to TRBD1 or TRBD2 (5 bases each). This CDR3 comprises 13 residues. The V gene's germline CDR1 is DFQATT and CDR2 SNEGSKA (reference sequence). V lost 7 bases to trimming and J lost 7 bases, with 17 bases between them. In DNA, the CDR3 is TGCAGTGAGACGGGACCAATTGGTAATGAGCAGTTCTTC. Translated, it gives CSETGPIGNEQFF.

J is TRBJ1-5 and V is TRBV6-2 or TRBV6-3, with D perhaps matching TRBD1 (5 bases). From germline, CDR1 is MNHEY and CDR2 SVGEGT. The CDR3 is 15 amino acids. Trimming took off 4 bases at V and 4 bases at J, with 14 bases between the two ends. The CDR3 DNA reads TGTGCCAGCAGTTCCTTTTTCGGGGGTAATCAGCCCCAGCATTTT. As protein: CASSSFFGGNQPQHF.

V usage is TRBV19 and J usage is TRBJ2-3; 7 bases agree with TRBD1. V dropped 10 bases and J dropped 3; count of bases not matched to a gene: 10. Germline values: CDR1 LNHDA, CDR2 SQIVND (reference sequence). The CDR3 is made up of 14 amino acids. The CDR3 bases are TGTGCCACCCACCCCGACAGGGCGACAGATACGCAGTATTTT. It codes for CATHPDRATDTQYF.

This chain uses TRBV7-3 with TRBJ2-1; D not certain. V gave up 5 bases and J gave up 4 bases, with 12 bases separating them. CDR3 size: 14 residues. CDR1 and CDR2 (germline): SGHTA, FQGTGA. CDR3 sequence: CASSPDRDYNEQFF. The CDR3 coding sequence is TGTGCCAGCAGCCCGGATAGGGATTACAATGAGCAGTTCTTC.

The V and J genes are TRBV6-1 and TRBJ2-7, with 9 bases lining up with TRBD1. After removal of 5 bases from V and 5 bases from J, the junction contained 13 bases not matched to a gene. CDR3 length: 16 amino acids. Germline V gives CDR1 MNHNS, CDR2 SASEGT. CDR3 loop: CASSRNRDRVANEQYF. CDR3 DNA sequence: TGTGCCAGCAGTCGAAACCGGGACAGGGTAGCAAACGAGCAGTACTTC.

The chain uses TRBV7-9 and TRBJ1-4, with D possibly TRBD1 on 5 matching bases. The V end lost 5 bases, the J end lost 7 bases, and 11 bases lay between the germline ends. The length of the CDR3 is 13 residues. From germline, CDR1 is SEHNR and CDR2 FQNEAQ (reference sequence). The CDR3 loop reads CASSNTGVEKLFF. The CDR3 bases are TGTGCCAGCAGCAACACGGGGGTTGAAAAACTGTTTTTT.